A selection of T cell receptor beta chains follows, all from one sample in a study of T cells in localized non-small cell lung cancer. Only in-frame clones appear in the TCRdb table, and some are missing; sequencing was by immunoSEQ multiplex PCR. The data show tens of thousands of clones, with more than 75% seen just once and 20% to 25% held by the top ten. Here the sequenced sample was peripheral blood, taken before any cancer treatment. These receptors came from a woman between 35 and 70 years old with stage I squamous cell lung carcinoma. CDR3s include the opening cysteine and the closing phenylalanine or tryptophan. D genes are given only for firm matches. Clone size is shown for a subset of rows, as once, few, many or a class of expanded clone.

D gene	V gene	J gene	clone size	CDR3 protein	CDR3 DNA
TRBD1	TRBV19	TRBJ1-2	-	CASSHRDRAGYTF	TGTGCCAGTAGTCACCGGGACAGGGCTGGCTACACCTTC
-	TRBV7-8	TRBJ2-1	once	CASSFVAGTPYNEQFF	TGTGCCAGCAGCTTTGTAGCAGGGACTCCTTACAATGAGCAGTTCTTC
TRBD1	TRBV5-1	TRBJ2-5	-	CASSMGQGGRETQYF	TGCGCCAGCAGCATGGGACAGGGGGGAAGAGAGACCCAGTACTTC
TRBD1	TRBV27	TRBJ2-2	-	CASSPGGQGRTGELFF	TGTGCCAGCAGTCCCGGCGGACAGGGACGTACCGGGGAGCTGTTTTTT
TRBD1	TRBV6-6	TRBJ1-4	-	CASQGQTDEKLFF	TGTGCCAGCCAGGGACAGACTGATGAAAAACTGTTTTTT
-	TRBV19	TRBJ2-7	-	CATLRDGTYEQYF	TGTGCCACTCTAAGGGACGGAACCTACGAGCAGTACTTC
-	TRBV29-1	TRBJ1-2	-	CSVLTLSDGYTF	TGCAGCGTCCTAACCCTTAGTGATGGCTACACCTTC
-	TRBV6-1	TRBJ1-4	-	CASSRQVNEKLFF	TGTGCCAGCAGCCGGCAGGTTAATGAAAAACTGTTTTTT
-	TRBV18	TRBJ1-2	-	CASSPGSTGSRGYTF	TGTGCCAGCTCACCAGGGTCAACAGGGTCAAGGGGCTACACCTTC
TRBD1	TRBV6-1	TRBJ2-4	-	CASSPHRGRENIQYF	TGTGCCAGCAGTCCTCACAGGGGGCGGGAAAACATTCAGTACTTC
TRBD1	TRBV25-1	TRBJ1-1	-	CASSGSDRGNTEAFF	TGTGCCAGCAGTGGCTCGGACAGGGGGAACACTGAAGCTTTCTTT
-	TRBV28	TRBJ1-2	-	CASSLAGNYGYTF	TGTGCCAGCAGTTTAGCGGGAAACTATGGCTACACCTTC
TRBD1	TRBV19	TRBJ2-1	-	CASSRDRSYNEQFF	TGTGCCAGTAGTCGGGACAGGAGCTACAATGAGCAGTTCTTC
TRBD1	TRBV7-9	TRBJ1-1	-	CASSLDRGGTEAFF	TGTGCCAGCAGCCTGGACAGGGGGGGCACTGAAGCTTTCTTT
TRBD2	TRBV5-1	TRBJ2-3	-	CASSLWTSGGYTDTQYF	TGCGCCAGCAGCTTGTGGACTAGCGGGGGGTACACAGATACGCAGTATTTT
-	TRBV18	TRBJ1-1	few	CASSPLQGGVNTEAFF	TGTGCCAGCTCGCCCCTGCAGGGAGGAGTGAACACTGAAGCTTTCTTT
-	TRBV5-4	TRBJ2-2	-	CASSPMRAGNTGELFF	TGTGCCAGCAGCCCAATGAGGGCGGGGAACACCGGGGAGCTGTTTTTT
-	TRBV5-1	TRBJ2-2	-	CASSLRQANTGELFF	TGCGCCAGCAGCTTGAGACAAGCGAACACCGGGGAGCTGTTTTTT
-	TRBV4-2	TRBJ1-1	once	CASSQIVNTEAFF	TGTGCCAGCAGCCAGATAGTGAACACTGAAGCTTTCTTT
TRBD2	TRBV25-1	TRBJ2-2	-	CASSELMSSGGFDGELFF	TGTGCCAGCAGTGAATTGATGTCTAGCGGGGGGTTCGACGGGGAGCTGTTTTTT
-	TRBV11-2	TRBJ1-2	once	CASSSLPLGLDYGYTF	TGTGCCAGCAGCTCCCTCCCGCTGGGTCTCGACTATGGCTACACCTTC
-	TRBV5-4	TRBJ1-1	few	CASSPDGYTEAFF	TGTGCCAGCAGCCCCGACGGCTACACTGAAGCTTTCTTT
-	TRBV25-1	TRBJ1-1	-	CASSPRTGNTEAFF	TGTGCCAGCAGTCCTCGGACGGGGAACACTGAAGCTTTCTTT
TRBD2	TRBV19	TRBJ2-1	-	CASSLRGLGEQFF	TGTGCCAGTAGTCTGAGGGGACTAGGTGAGCAGTTCTTC
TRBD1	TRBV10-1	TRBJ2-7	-	CASSMGQGYEQYF	TGCGCCAGCAGCATGGGACAGGGCTACGAGCAGTACTTC
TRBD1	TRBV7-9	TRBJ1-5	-	CASSLTGGGQPQHF	TGTGCCAGCAGCTTGACAGGGGGCGGACAGCCCCAGCATTTT
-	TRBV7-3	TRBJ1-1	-	CASSLTFRDTEAFF	TGTGCCAGCAGCTTAACGTTCAGGGACACTGAAGCTTTCTTT